This T cell receptor beta chain comes out of a study of cytomegalovirus exposure and HLA in healthy donors. Study at large: A preliminary data release comprised around 90 million unique TCRs obtained from HLA-typed donors.

Study-level findings and limits: Presence/absence analyses took donor sequencing depth as roughly uniform. Earlier findings revealed that most TCR beta V segments proved productive either about 87% or about 30% of the time. The authors listed 150 or so TCR beta chains as cytomegalovirus-associated.

For this clone: No antigen is known for it.

In germline, CDR1 is SGHAT, CDR2 FQDESV (reference sequence). Trimming stripped 0 bases from V and 9 bases from J, with 9 bases between. The CDR3 runs to 13 residues. Use of 60 Vbeta and 13 Jbeta primers characterized the PCR. TCRdb's copy holds only in-frame clones and misses some; the assay was immunoSEQ multiplex PCR. The repertoire holds tens of thousands of clones, with 60% to 65% as singletons. Input material: PBMCs. The clonotype was recovered from a human donor in good health. The chain couples TRBV11-1 to TRBJ2-1; a possible D gene is TRBD1 (5 bases). CDR3 loop: CASSLAKGIEQFF. The CDR3 nucleotides are TGTGCCAGCAGCTTAGCGAAGGGGATTGAGCAGTTCTTC.